A selection of T cell receptor beta chains follows, all from one sample in a study of blood T cell repertoires in COVID-19. The table came from immunoSEQ multiplex PCR; TCRdb's copy has only in-frame clones and leaves some out. Of roughly 230,000 clones listed, around 90% were seen once; the top ten hold roughly 2.2%. Sequencing used peripheral blood. The source is a woman aged 60 to 75 with COVID-19, enrolled during active disease. Both conserved end residues are part of each CDR3. Each record gives: D gene, V gene, J gene, clone size, CDR3 DNA, CDR3 protein. A D gene is named only where the DNA matches it firmly. A row's size may be missing; if present it is once, few, many or a size class.

D gene: .
V gene: TRBV20-1
J gene: TRBJ2-3
clone size: .
CDR3 DNA: TGCAGTGCTAGTCGCCCCCCGGTAGATACGCAGTATTTT
CDR3 protein: CSASRPPVDTQYF

D gene: .
V gene: TRBV9
J gene: TRBJ2-7
clone size: .
CDR3 DNA: TGTGCCAGTCTCTACAGGGTGCCTTGGTACGAGCAGTACTTC
CDR3 protein: CASLYRVPWYEQYF

D gene: .
V gene: TRBV9
J gene: TRBJ2-3
clone size: .
CDR3 DNA: TGTGCCAGCAGCGTGGGGGGAGATACGCAGTATTTT
CDR3 protein: CASSVGGDTQYF

D gene: .
V gene: TRBV7-2
J gene: TRBJ1-1
clone size: .
CDR3 DNA: TGTGCCAGCAGCCCCGCGGGGGGGCGGACTGAAGCTTTCTTT
CDR3 protein: CASSPAGGRTEAFF

D gene: TRBD1
V gene: TRBV6-5
J gene: TRBJ2-7
clone size: .
CDR3 DNA: TGTGCCAGCAGCAGACAGGGGGCCCACGAGCAGTACTTC
CDR3 protein: CASSRQGAHEQYF

D gene: .
V gene: TRBV15
J gene: TRBJ1-2
clone size: few
CDR3 DNA: TGTGCCACCAGCAGAGGGGGCTTTAACTATGGCTACACCTTC
CDR3 protein: CATSRGGFNYGYTF

D gene: .
V gene: TRBV11-2
J gene: TRBJ2-6
clone size: .
CDR3 DNA: TGTGCCAGCAGCCACTCTGGGGCCAACGTCCTGACTTTC
CDR3 protein: CASSHSGANVLTF

D gene: TRBD1
V gene: TRBV7-9
J gene: TRBJ2-2
clone size: .
CDR3 DNA: TGTGCCAGCAGCCCCTTTCCCCGGGACAGGGGGACCGGGGAGCTGTTTTTT
CDR3 protein: CASSPFPRDRGTGELFF

D gene: TRBD2
V gene: TRBV7-2
J gene: TRBJ2-7
clone size: once
CDR3 DNA: TGTGCCACAAAACAGGGACTAGCGGAGTACGAGCAGTACTTC
CDR3 protein: CATKQGLAEYEQYF

D gene: .
V gene: TRBV6-5
J gene: TRBJ1-3
clone size: .
CDR3 DNA: TGTGCCAGCAGTTCGGGGTTCTCTGGAAACACCATATATTTT
CDR3 protein: CASSSGFSGNTIYF

D gene: .
V gene: TRBV10-3
J gene: TRBJ2-7
clone size: .
CDR3 DNA: TGTGCCATCAGCGAGTCGACAGACTACGAGCAGTACTTC
CDR3 protein: CAISESTDYEQYF

D gene: TRBD1
V gene: TRBV5-1
J gene: TRBJ1-2
clone size: once
CDR3 DNA: TGCGCCAGCAGCGTGGACAGGGGCCTGCCCTATGGCTACACCTTC
CDR3 protein: CASSVDRGLPYGYTF

D gene: TRBD1
V gene: TRBV18
J gene: TRBJ2-5
clone size: once
CDR3 DNA: TGTGCCAGCTCACCCACAGGGGGCCGCGGAGAGACCCAGTACTTC
CDR3 protein: CASSPTGGRGETQYF

D gene: .
V gene: TRBV6-2/TRBV6-3
J gene: TRBJ2-5
clone size: .
CDR3 DNA: TGTGCCAGCAGTTACCCAGACCAGGGGGGGACCCAGTACTTC
CDR3 protein: CASSYPDQGGTQYF

D gene: .
V gene: TRBV7-6
J gene: TRBJ2-5
clone size: .
CDR3 DNA: TGTGCCAGCAGCCCTAGACCTCCGGGACACCGGCAAGAGACCCAGTACTTC
CDR3 protein: CASSPRPPGHRQETQYF

D gene: TRBD1
V gene: TRBV5-1
J gene: TRBJ1-4
clone size: .
CDR3 DNA: TGCGCCAGCAGCTTGGTGGGGACAGTCAATGAAAAACTGTTTTTT
CDR3 protein: CASSLVGTVNEKLFF

D gene: TRBD1
V gene: TRBV6-4
J gene: TRBJ1-5
clone size: .
CDR3 DNA: TGTGCCAGCAGTCCAGGGGGCGGACAGCCCCAGCATTTT
CDR3 protein: CASSPGGGQPQHF

D gene: TRBD1
V gene: TRBV6-2/TRBV6-3
J gene: TRBJ1-1
clone size: few
CDR3 DNA: TGTGCCAGCAGTGACCCGGGACAGGGAAGGAGTGAAGCTTTCTTT
CDR3 protein: CASSDPGQGRSEAFF

D gene: TRBD1
V gene: TRBV5-8
J gene: TRBJ1-6
clone size: .
CDR3 DNA: TGTGCCAGCAGCTTCAGGGGGCAAGCTGGTTCACCCCTCCACTTT
CDR3 protein: CASSFRGQAGSPLHF

D gene: TRBD2
V gene: TRBV7-2
J gene: TRBJ2-2
clone size: .
CDR3 DNA: TGTGCCAGTCATGCTCTAGCGGGGGGTTACACCGGGGAGCTGTTTTTT
CDR3 protein: CASHALAGGYTGELFF

D gene: .
V gene: TRBV5-8
J gene: TRBJ1-5
clone size: .
CDR3 DNA: TGTGCCAGCAGCTTGGCCAGGGGTGGCGGTCAGCCCCAGCATTTT
CDR3 protein: CASSLARGGGQPQHF

D gene: TRBD1
V gene: TRBV6-2/TRBV6-3
J gene: TRBJ1-4
clone size: .
CDR3 DNA: TGTGCCAGCAGTTACCAAAGGGGGCGCGGTGAAAAACTGTTTTTT
CDR3 protein: CASSYQRGRGEKLFF

D gene: .
V gene: TRBV5-4
J gene: TRBJ2-2
clone size: once
CDR3 DNA: TGTGCCAGCAGCCCCGACACCGGGGAGCTGTTTTTT
CDR3 protein: CASSPDTGELFF

D gene: TRBD1
V gene: TRBV9
J gene: TRBJ1-1
clone size: .
CDR3 DNA: TGTGCCAGCAGCGAAAGACAGGGAACTGAAGCTTTCTTT
CDR3 protein: CASSERQGTEAFF

D gene: TRBD2
V gene: TRBV30
J gene: TRBJ2-1
clone size: .
CDR3 DNA: TGTGCCTGGACCCCCAGGGGACTAGCGGGGGGATACAATGAGCAGTTCTTC
CDR3 protein: CAWTPRGLAGGYNEQFF

D gene: .
V gene: TRBV12-3/TRBV12-4
J gene: TRBJ1-2
clone size: .
CDR3 DNA: TGTGCCAGCAGCCCCTGGGCGAGCTATGGCTACACCTTC
CDR3 protein: CASSPWASYGYTF

D gene: TRBD1
V gene: TRBV9
J gene: TRBJ2-2
clone size: .
CDR3 DNA: TGTGCCAGCAGCGCTCACCGGACAGGGGCCACCGGGGAGCTGTTTTTT
CDR3 protein: CASSAHRTGATGELFF

D gene: TRBD2
V gene: TRBV5-4
J gene: TRBJ2-1
clone size: .
CDR3 DNA: TGTGCCAGCAGCCTCTCCAGCGGGGGGGCCGGCACTGAGCAGTTCTTC
CDR3 protein: CASSLSSGGAGTEQFF